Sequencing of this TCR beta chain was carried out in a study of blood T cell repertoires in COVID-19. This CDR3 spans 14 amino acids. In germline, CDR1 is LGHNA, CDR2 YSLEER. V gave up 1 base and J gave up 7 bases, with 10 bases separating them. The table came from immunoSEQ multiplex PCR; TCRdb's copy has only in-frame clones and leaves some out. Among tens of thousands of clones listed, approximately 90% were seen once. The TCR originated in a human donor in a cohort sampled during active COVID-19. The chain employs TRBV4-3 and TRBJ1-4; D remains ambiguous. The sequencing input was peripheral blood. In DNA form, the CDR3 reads TGCGCCAGCAGCCAAGGGCAGAACCGTGAAAAACTGTTTTTT. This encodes CASSQGQNREKLFF.